This TCR beta chain was sequenced for a study of blood T cells in healthy people across ages. Primers used in a second PCR of about 7 to 12 cycles were a sample-barcoded 5' primer and a J-beta primer mix. One entry per CDR3 protein results from TCRdb running MiXCR on the 5' RACE reads. The table records some 800,000 distinct CDR3 sequences, around 42% of them present only once. The CDR3 has 14 amino acids. Germline assignment: CDR1 ENHRY and CDR2 SYGVKD. V shed 6 bases, J shed 4 bases, and the junction held 8 bases outside the gene matches. Sample: blood. The chain recombines TRBV10-3 with TRBJ2-7; 8 nucleotides match TRBD1. The TCR sequence derives from a man in his sixties in good health. The CDR3 nucleotides are TGTGCCATCAGCAAACCAGGGGGCCCTTACGAGCAGTACTTC. Encoded protein: CAISKPGGPYEQYF.